This T cell receptor beta chain was captured by sequencing in a study of long-term antiretroviral therapy in people with HIV. The ends were cut back, 4 bases at V and 8 bases at J, with 22 bases in the middle. This CDR3 region has 16 residues. Germline CDR1 is SGHDN and CDR2 is FVKESK. At the survey level, the v3.0 immunoSEQ assay was run. Profiling relied on immunoSEQ multiplex PCR, and the TCRdb table lists in-frame clones only, not all of them. Of 20,000 to 30,000 clones in the sample, roughly 86% are singletons; the top ten hold 8.7%. With respect to this clone: What it binds is unknown.

Study-wide findings and caveats: With ART, diversity went up but was still lower than in transplant donor controls. Clones with expansion before ART led the repertoire at all time points. It was observed that HIV repertoires exhibited narrower CDR3 length ranges than controls.

This chain joins TRBV14 and TRBJ2-3, with D perhaps matching TRBD2 (5 bases). This TCR was recovered from a man over 45 with HIV. The specimen comprised unsorted PBMCs, sampled 1.8 years before starting antiretroviral therapy. The CDR3 nucleotides read TGTGCCAGCAGCCCCCTTGGAGCGGCGGCGGTTCGTACGCAGTATTTT. Translation gives CASSPLGAAAVRTQYF.